The 5 T cell receptor beta chains below all came from one sample that was sequenced in a study of molecular identifiers for immune sequencing clone quantification. TCRdb independently ran MiXCR on the PCR reads; one entry per CDR3 protein. The sample gives around 320,000 distinct CDR3 sequences, about 23% of which show up once; approximately 0.74% is in the top ten. Sequencing was done on a sample of naive CD8+ T cells from blood, with Jurkat cell RNA spiked in. Specified subset: FACS-sorted CD8+CD4-CCR7+CD45RA+ naive T cells. The receptors here all came from a human donor in good health. Some libraries in this study had Jurkat cell RNA spiked in.

The chain has TRBV24-1 and TRBJ2-7, with D perhaps assigned TRBD1 or TRBD2 (5 bases each). V lost 8 bases and J lost 7, with 17 bases in between. In germline, CDR1 is KGHDR, CDR2 SFDVKD. The CDR3 sequence is 13 residues long. The CDR3 is CATNGRGPREQYF. The DNA for the CDR3 is TGTGCCACCAACGGACGGGGCCCTAGGGAGCAGTACTTC.

Turning to this clonotype: Possible read error: a much larger clone is one base away. The V and J genes are TRBV19 and TRBJ1-1; D possibly corresponds to TRBD1 (5 bases). The CDR3 consists of 13 residues. Germline V gene lookup returns CDR1 LNHDA and CDR2 SQIVND (reference sequence). Trimming cost V 7 bases and J 4 bases, with 13 bases left between them. CDR3 nucleotides: TGTGCCAGTAACCCGACAGTGAGCACTGAAGCTTTCTTT. It translates to CASNPTVSTEAFF.

This clonotype was seen more than once but under ten times. The rearrangement joins TRBV6-6 to TRBJ2-1, with D perhaps TRBD1 (5 bases). The CDR3 sequence is 12 residues long. Per the germline V gene, CDR1 is MNHNY and CDR2 is SVGAGI (reference sequence). Deletions cut 6 bases from V and 6 bases from J, with 9 bases between. Written as DNA, the CDR3 is TGTGCCAGCAGCACTCAGGGCAATGAGCAGTTCTTC. Protein: CASSTQGNEQFF.

This clonotype was counted at least ten times. The chain carries TRBV12-3 or TRBV12-4 and TRBJ1-2, with D uncertain. Trimming shortened V by 4 bases and J by 4 bases, and 10 bases separated the two germline ends. The CDR3 totals 13 residues. DNA of the CDR3: TGTGCCAGCAGTTCCTCCCCGATCTATGGCTACACCTTC. Its protein is CASSSSPIYGYTF.

This clonotype has a handful of counts. V usage is TRBV20-1 and J usage is TRBJ1-6; D is possibly TRBD1 (5 bases). The germline gives CDR1 DFQATT, CDR2 SNEGSKA (reference sequence). CDR3 size: 15 residues. Trimming removed 0 bases from V and 10 bases from J, with 16 bases in between. CDR3 sequence (DNA): TGCAGTGCTAGAGACGAGTTGTCAGGGAGCTCACCCCTCCACTTT. Encoded protein: CSARDELSGSSPLHF.